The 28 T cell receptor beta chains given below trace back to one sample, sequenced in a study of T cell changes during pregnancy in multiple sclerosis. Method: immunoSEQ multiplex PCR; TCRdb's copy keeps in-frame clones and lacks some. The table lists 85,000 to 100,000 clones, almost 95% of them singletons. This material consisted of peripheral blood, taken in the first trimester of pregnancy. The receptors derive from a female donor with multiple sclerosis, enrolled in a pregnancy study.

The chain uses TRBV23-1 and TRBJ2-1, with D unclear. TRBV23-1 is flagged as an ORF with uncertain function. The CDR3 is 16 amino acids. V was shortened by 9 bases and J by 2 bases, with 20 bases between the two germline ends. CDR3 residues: CARTGIPRPPYNEQFF. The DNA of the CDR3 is TGCGCCAGAACCGGCATCCCGAGGCCCCCCTACAATGAGCAGTTCTTC.

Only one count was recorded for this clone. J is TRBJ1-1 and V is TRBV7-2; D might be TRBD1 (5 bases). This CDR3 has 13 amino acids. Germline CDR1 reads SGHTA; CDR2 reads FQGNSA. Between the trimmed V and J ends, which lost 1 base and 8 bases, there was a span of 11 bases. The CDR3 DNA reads TGTGCCAGCAGCTTAGGAAGGGGAGGAGAAGCTTTCTTT. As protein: CASSLGRGGEAFF.

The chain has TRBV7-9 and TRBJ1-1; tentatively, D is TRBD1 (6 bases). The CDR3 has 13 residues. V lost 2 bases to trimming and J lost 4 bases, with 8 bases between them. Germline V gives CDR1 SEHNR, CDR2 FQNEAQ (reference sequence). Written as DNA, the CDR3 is TGTGCCAGCAGCTTACAAGGGGGCACTGAAGCTTTCTTT. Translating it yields CASSLQGGTEAFF.

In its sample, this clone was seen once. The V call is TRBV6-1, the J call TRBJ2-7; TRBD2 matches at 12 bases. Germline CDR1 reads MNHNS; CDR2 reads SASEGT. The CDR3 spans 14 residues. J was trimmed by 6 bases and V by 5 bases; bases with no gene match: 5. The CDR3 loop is CASSSSGRASEQYF. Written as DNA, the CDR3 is TGTGCCAGCAGTTCTAGCGGGAGGGCCTCCGAGCAGTACTTC.

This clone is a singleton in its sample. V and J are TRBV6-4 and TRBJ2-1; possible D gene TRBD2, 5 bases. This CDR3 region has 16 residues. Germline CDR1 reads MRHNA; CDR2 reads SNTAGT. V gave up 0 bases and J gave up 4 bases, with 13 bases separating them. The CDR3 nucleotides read TGTGCCAGCAGTGACTCTACGAGCGGCAATTACAATGAGCAGTTCTTC. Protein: CASSDSTSGNYNEQFF.

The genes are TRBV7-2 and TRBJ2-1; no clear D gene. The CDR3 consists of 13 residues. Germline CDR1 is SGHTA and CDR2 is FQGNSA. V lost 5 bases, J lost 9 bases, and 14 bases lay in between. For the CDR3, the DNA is TGTGCCAGCAGCCGTTGGGCCTCCTTTGAGCAGTTCTTC. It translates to CASSRWASFEQFF.

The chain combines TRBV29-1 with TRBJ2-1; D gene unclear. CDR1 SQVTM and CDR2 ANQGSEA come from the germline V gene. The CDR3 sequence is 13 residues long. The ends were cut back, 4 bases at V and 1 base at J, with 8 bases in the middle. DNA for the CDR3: TGCAGCGTTGTACCCGAGTCCTACAATGAGCAGTTCTTC. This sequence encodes CSVVPESYNEQFF.

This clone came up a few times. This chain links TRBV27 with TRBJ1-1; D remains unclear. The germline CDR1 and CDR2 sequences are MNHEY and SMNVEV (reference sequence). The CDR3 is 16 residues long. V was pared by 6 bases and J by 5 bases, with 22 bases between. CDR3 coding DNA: TGTGCCAGCAGACCCCGGGAGGGCCCGGGAGGGACTGAAGCTTTCTTT. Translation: CASRPREGPGGTEAFF.

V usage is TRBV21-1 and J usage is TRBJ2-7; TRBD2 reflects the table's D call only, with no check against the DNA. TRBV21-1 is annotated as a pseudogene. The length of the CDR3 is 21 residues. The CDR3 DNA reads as TGTGCCAGCAGCAAAGAAAGGATCGGGGGACTAGCGGGATTTTTCCCCTACGAGCAGTACTTC. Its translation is CASSKERIGGLAGFFPYEQYF.

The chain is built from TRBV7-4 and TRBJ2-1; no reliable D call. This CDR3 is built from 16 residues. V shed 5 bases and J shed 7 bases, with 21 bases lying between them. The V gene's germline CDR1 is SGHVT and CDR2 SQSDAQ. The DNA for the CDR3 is TGTGCCAGCAGCCCTCAGTCAGGCCCCAATAGGAATGAGCAGTTCTTC. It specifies CASSPQSGPNRNEQFF.

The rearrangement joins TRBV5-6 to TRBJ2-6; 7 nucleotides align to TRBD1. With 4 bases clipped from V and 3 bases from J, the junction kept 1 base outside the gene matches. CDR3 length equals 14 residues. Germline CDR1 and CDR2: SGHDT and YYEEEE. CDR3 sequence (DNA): TGTGCCAGCAGCGACAGGGTTGGGGCCAACGTCCTGACTTTC. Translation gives CASSDRVGANVLTF.

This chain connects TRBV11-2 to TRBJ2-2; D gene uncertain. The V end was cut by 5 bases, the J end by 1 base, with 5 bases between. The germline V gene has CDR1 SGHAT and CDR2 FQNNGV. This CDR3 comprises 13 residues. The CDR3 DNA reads TGTGCCAGCAGCCGACAGAACACCGGGGAGCTGTTTTTT. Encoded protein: CASSRQNTGELFF.

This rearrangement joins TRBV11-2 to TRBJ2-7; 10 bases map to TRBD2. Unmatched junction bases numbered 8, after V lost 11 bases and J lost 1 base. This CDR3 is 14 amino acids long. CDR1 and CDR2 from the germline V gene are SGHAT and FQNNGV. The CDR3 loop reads CADSSGRVSYEQYF. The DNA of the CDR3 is TGTGCCGACTCGAGCGGGAGGGTTTCCTACGAGCAGTACTTC.

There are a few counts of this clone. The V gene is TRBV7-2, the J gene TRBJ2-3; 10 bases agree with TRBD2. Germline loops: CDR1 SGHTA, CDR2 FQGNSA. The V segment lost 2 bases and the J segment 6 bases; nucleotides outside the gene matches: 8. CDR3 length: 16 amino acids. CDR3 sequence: CASSLLSSGRADTQYF. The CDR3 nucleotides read TGTGCCAGCAGCTTATTGTCGAGCGGGAGGGCCGATACGCAGTATTTT.

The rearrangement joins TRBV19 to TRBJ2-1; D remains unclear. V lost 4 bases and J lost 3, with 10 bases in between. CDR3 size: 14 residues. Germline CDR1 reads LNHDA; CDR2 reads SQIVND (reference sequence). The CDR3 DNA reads TGTGCCAGTAGTACTGGCAGATTCTACAATGAGCAGTTCTTC. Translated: CASSTGRFYNEQFF.

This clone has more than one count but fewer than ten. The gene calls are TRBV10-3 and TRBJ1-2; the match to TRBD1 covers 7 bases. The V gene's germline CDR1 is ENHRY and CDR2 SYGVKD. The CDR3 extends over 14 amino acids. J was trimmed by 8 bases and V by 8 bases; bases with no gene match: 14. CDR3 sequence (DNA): TGTGCCATCGCAACCGGGACAGCGGACATGGGCTACACCTTC. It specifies CAIATGTADMGYTF.

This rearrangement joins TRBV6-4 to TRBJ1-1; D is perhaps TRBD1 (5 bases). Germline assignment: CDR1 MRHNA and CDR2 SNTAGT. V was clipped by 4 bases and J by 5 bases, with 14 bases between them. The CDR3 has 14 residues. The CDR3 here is CASSAQPKGTEAFF. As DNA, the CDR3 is TGTGCCAGCAGTGCGCAACCAAAGGGGACTGAAGCTTTCTTT.

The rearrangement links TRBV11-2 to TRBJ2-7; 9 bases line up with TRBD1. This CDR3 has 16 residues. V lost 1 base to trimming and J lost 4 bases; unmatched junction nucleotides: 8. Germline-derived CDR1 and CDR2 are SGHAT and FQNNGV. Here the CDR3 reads CASSLGRQGGTYEQYF. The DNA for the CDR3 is TGTGCCAGCAGCTTAGGAAGACAGGGGGGGACGTACGAGCAGTACTTC.

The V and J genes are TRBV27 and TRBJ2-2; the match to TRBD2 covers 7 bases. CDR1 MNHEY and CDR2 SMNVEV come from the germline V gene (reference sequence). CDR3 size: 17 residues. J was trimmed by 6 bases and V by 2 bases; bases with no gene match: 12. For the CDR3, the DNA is TGTGCCAGCAGTTTAAACCCCGGACTAGGGAGGGCCGGGGAGCTGTTTTTT. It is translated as CASSLNPGLGRAGELFF.

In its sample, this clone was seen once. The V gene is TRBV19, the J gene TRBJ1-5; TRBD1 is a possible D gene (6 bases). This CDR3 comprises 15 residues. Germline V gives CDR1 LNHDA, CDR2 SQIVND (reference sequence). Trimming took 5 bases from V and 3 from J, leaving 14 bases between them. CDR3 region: CASSSLQGLNQPQHF. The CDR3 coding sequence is TGTGCCAGTAGTTCCTTACAGGGCCTCAATCAGCCCCAGCATTTT.

The CDR3 reads CASSAGYWYSTGANVLTF. In DNA form, the CDR3 reads TGTGCCAGCAGCGCGGGTTACTGGTATAGCACTGGGGCCAACGTCCTGACTTTC. This chain connects TRBV9 to TRBJ2-6; D not certain. The CDR3 spans 18 residues. In germline, CDR1 is SGDLS, CDR2 YYNGEE. V lost 3 bases and J lost 2, with 18 bases in between.

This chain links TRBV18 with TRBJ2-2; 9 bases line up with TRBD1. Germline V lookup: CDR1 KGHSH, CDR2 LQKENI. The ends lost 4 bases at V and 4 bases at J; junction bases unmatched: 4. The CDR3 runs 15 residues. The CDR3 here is CASSRDRVGTGELFF. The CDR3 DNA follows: TGTGCCAGCTCACGGGACAGGGTCGGCACCGGGGAGCTGTTTTTT.

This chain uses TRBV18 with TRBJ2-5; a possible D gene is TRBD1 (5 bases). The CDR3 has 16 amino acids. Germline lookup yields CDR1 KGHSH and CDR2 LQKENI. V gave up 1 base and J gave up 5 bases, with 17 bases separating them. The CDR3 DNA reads TGTGCCAGCTCACCACTGGGGCCAGGGTCAAGGGAGACCCAGTACTTC. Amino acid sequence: CASSPLGPGSRETQYF.

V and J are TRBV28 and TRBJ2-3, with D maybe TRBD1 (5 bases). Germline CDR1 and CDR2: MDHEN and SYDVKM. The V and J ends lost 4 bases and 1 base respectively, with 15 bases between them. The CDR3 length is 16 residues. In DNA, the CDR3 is TGTGCCAGCAGTTCAATAGGGGATAGGGGCACAGATACGCAGTATTTT. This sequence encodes CASSSIGDRGTDTQYF.

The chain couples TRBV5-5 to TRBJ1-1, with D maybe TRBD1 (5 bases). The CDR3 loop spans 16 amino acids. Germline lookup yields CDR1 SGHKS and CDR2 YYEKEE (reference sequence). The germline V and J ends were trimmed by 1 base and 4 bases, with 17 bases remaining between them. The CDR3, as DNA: TGTGCCAGCAGCTTGAAGGGGCCTTCGCGTTTCACTGAAGCTTTCTTT. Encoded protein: CASSLKGPSRFTEAFF.

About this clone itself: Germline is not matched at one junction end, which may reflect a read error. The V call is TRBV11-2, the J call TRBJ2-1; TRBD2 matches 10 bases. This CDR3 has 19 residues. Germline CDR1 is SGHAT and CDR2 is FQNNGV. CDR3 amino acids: CASSLDRASGSKRYNERFF. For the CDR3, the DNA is TGTGCCAGCAGCTTAGATCGGGCTAGCGGGAGCAAACGATATAATGAGCGGTTCTTC.

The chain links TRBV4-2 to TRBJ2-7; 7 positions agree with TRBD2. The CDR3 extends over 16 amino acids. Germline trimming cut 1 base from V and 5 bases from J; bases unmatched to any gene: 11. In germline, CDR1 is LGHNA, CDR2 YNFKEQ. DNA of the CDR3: TGTGCCAGCAGCCAAGGTGGGAGGGCCGGGGTAGACGAGCAGTACTTC. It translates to CASSQGGRAGVDEQYF.

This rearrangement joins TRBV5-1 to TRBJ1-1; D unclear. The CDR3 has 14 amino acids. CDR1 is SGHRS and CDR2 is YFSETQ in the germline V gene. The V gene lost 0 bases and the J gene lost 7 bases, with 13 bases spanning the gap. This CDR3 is CASSLGGSVGEAFF. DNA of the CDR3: TGCGCCAGCAGCTTGGGCGGCTCGGTGGGTGAAGCTTTCTTT.